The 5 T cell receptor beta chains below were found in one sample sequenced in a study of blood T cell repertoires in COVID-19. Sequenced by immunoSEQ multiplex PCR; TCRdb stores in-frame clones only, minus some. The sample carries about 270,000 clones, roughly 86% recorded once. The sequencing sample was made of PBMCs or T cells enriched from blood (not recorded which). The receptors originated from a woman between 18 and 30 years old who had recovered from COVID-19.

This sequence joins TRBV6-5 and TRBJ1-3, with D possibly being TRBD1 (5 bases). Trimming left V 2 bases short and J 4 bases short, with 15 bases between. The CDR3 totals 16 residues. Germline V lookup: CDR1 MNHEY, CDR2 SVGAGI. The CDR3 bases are TGTGCCAGCAGTTACGCGGGGCAGGGAGCAGGAAACACCATATATTTT. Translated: CASSYAGQGAGNTIYF.

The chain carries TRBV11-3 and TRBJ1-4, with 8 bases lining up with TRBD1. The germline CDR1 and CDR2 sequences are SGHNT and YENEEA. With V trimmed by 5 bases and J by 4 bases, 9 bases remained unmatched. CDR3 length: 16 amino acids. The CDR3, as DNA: TGTGCCAGCAGCCTTTCTTTACAGGGGGTTAATGAAAAACTGTTTTTT. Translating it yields CASSLSLQGVNEKLFF.

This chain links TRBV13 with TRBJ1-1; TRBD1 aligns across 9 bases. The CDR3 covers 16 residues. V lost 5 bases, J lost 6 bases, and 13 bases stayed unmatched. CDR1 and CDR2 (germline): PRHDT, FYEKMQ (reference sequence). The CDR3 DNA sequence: TGTGCCAGCAGCACCGGGACAGGGTCGGCGGGCGCTGAAGCTTTCTTT. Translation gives CASSTGTGSAGAEAFF. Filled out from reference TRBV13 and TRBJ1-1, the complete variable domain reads AAGVIQSPRHLIKEKRETATLKCYPIPRHDTVYWYQQGPGQDPQFLISFYEKMQSDKGSIPDRFSAQQFSDYHSELNMSSLELGDSALYFCASSTGTGSAGAEAFFGQGTRLTVV.

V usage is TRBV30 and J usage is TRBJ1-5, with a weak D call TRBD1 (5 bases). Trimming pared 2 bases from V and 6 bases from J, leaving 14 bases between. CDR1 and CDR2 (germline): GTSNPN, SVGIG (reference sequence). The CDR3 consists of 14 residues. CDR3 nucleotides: TGTGCCTGGAGTTTTGGGGCCTCCGGTCAGCCCCAGCATTTT. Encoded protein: CAWSFGASGQPQHF. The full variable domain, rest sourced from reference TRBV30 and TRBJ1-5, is SQTIHQWPATLVQPVGSPLSLECTVEGTSNPNLYWYRQAAGRGLQLLFYSVGIGQISSEVPQNLSASRPQDRQFILSSKKLLLSDSGFYLCAWSFGASGQPQHFGDGTRLSIL.

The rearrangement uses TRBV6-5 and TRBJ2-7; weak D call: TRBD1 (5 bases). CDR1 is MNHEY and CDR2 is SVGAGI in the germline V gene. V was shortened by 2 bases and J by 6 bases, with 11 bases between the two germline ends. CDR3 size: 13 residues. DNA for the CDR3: TGTGCCAGCAGTTACGCAGGGATTGGCGAGCAGTACTTC. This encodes CASSYAGIGEQYF.